This TCR beta chain was identified in a study of cytomegalovirus exposure and HLA in healthy donors. The PCR employed 60 Vbeta primers together with 13 Jbeta primers. Using immunoSEQ multiplex PCR, the repertoire was profiled, and TCRdb retains in-frame clones only, with some absent. This table holds 100,000 or so clones, approximately 80% found once. CDR1 is SNHLY and CDR2 is FYNNEI in the germline V gene. V trimming: 3 bases; J trimming: 0 bases; junction bases outside the gene matches: 1. The CDR3 has 15 amino acids. The chain combines TRBV2 with TRBJ2-1; 8 bases line up with TRBD1. The receptor was derived from a man aged 25 to 40 in good health and CMV-seropositive. The sequencing sample was made of PBMCs. CDR3 loop: CASSDDRGSYNEQFF. The CDR3 DNA follows: TGTGCCAGCAGTGATGACAGGGGCTCCTACAATGAGCAGTTCTTC.